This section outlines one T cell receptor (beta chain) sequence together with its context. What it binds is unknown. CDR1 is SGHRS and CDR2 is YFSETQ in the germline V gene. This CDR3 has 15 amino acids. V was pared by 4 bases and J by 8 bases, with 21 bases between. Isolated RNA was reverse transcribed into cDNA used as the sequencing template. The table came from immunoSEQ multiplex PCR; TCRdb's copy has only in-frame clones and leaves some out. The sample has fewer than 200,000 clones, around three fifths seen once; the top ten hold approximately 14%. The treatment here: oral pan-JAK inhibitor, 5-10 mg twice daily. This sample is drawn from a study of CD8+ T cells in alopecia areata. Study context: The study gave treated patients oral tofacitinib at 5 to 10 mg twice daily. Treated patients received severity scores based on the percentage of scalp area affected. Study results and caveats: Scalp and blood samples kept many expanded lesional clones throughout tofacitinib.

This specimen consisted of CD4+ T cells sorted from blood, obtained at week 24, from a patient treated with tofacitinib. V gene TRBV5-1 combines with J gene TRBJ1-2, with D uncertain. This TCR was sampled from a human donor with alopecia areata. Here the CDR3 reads CASSQRAGTFQGYTF. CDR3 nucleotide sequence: TGCGCCAGCAGCCAGCGTGCAGGTACCTTTCAAGGCTACACCTTC.